This T cell receptor beta chain appears in the sequencing data of a study of blood T cell repertoires in COVID-19. Some clones are missing from TCRdb's copy, which holds only in-frame ones; the method was immunoSEQ multiplex PCR. The repertoire holds some 140,000 clones, with 60% to 85% as singletons. Trimming cost V 3 bases and J 6 bases; bases outside gene matches: 9. The CDR3 has 15 amino acids. Germline CDR1 and CDR2: SGHKS and YYEKEE (reference sequence). The specimen was peripheral blood. The receptor's source is an elderly man with acute or convalescent COVID-19. The chain recombines TRBV5-5 with TRBJ1-2; 9 bases line up with TRBD1. CDR3 amino acids: CASSSGTGIWDGYTF. CDR3 nucleotides: TGTGCCAGCAGCTCCGGGACAGGGATTTGGGATGGCTACACCTTC.